The rows below give T cell receptor beta chains drawn from one sample of a study of blood T cell repertoires in COVID-19. The assay was immunoSEQ multiplex PCR, and TCRdb's table has in-frame clones only and misses some. In the table there are approximately 280,000 clones, around nine tenths of which are singletons. The sample taken for sequencing was PBMCs or T cells enriched from blood (not recorded which). All receptors derive from a young woman who had recovered from COVID-19. Each CDR3 is given with its conserved first and last residue. The order of the fields is clone size, D gene, V gene, J gene, CDR3 protein, CDR3 DNA. D genes are given only for firm matches. Size is stated for part of the rows, as once, few or many counts, or as a class when the clone is expanded.

>.|.|TRBV28|TRBJ1-4
CASSLFYQAGNNEKLFF
TGTGCCAGCAGTTTATTTTATCAGGCAGGAAATAATGAAAAACTGTTTTTT
>.|.|TRBV7-9|TRBJ2-3
CASTLIGKIPDTQYF
TGTGCCAGCACCCTAATCGGGAAGATCCCAGATACGCAGTATTTT
>.|.|TRBV5-1|TRBJ2-2
CASSPTGTPSTGELFF
TGCGCCAGCAGCCCCACAGGGACCCCAAGCACCGGGGAGCTGTTTTTT
>.|.|TRBV12-3/TRBV12-4|TRBJ1-6
CASKKELNSPLHF
TGTGCCAGCAAAAAGGAGTTAAATTCACCCCTCCACTTT
>few|.|TRBV7-9|TRBJ1-1
CASSGQGNTEAFF
TGTGCCAGCAGCGGGCAGGGGAACACTGAAGCTTTCTTT
>medium-sized|.|TRBV4-3|TRBJ2-7
CASSQGLLGAGNEQYF
TGCGCCAGCAGCCAAGGACTGCTGGGGGCGGGCAACGAGCAGTACTTC
>.|.|TRBV7-9|TRBJ2-3
CASSLARASTDTQYF
TGTGCCAGCAGCTTAGCGCGGGCTAGCACAGATACGCAGTATTTT
>.|.|TRBV12-3/TRBV12-4|TRBJ1-2
CASSLEGSGYTF
TGTGCCAGCAGTTTGGAAGGGAGTGGCTACACCTTC
>.|.|TRBV30|TRBJ1-5
CAWSGDSNQPQHF
TGTGCCTGGAGCGGAGACAGCAATCAGCCCCAGCATTTT
>.|.|TRBV3-1/TRBV3-2|TRBJ2-3
CASSRLASTQYF
TGTGCCAGCAGCCGTCTAGCTAGTACGCAGTATTTT
>.|.|TRBV6-5|TRBJ1-5
CATGDPNQPQHF
TGTGCCACAGGGGACCCCAATCAGCCCCAGCATTTT
>.|TRBD2|TRBV30|TRBJ2-7
CAWRQRTSGTYEQYF
TGTGCCTGGAGACAAAGGACTAGCGGAACCTACGAGCAGTACTTC
>.|.|TRBV2|TRBJ2-1
CASSELYEQFF
TGTGCCAGCAGTGAACTCTATGAGCAGTTCTTC
>.|.|TRBV4-2|TRBJ1-1
CASSQGAAYEAFF
TGTGCCAGCAGCCAAGGGGCAGCCTATGAAGCTTTCTTT
>.|TRBD1|TRBV30|TRBJ1-1
CAWSQDRGTEAFF
TGTGCCTGGAGTCAGGACAGGGGAACTGAAGCTTTCTTT
>.|TRBD1|TRBV7-9|TRBJ1-1
CASSLVTGAAFF
TGTGCCAGCAGCTTAGTCACAGGGGCGGCTTTCTTT
>.|.|TRBV29-1|TRBJ2-7
CSVETSYEQYF
TGCAGCGTTGAGACTTCCTACGAGCAGTACTTC
>.|.|TRBV7-6|TRBJ1-5
CASRKTESVHQPQHF
TGTGCCAGCCGGAAGACTGAATCCGTCCATCAGCCCCAGCATTTT
>.|TRBD1|TRBV4-1|TRBJ1-3
CASSYLGQGVNTIYF
TGCGCCAGCAGCTACCTGGGACAGGGGGTCAACACCATATATTTT
>.|.|TRBV4-1|TRBJ2-6
CASSQDIGAGANVLTF
TGCGCCAGCAGCCAAGATATCGGGGCTGGGGCCAACGTCCTGACTTTC
>.|.|TRBV5-4|TRBJ2-1
CASRRGRQDSYNEQFF
TGTGCCAGCAGGAGGGGGAGACAGGATTCCTACAATGAGCAGTTCTTC
>.|.|TRBV7-2|TRBJ2-5
CASSLVRSVGFRGRETQYF
TGTGCCAGCAGCTTAGTTCGGTCGGTGGGATTCCGGGGGAGGGAGACCCAGTACTTC
>.|.|TRBV16|TRBJ1-1
CASSQPSRGDTEAFF
TGTGCCAGCAGCCAGCCGTCACGGGGAGACACTGAAGCTTTCTTT
>.|.|TRBV21-1|TRBJ2-7
CATGWGPYRYEQYF
TGTGCCACGGGCTGGGGCCCCTATCGGTACGAGCAGTACTTC
>.|TRBD1|TRBV30|TRBJ1-2
CAWGTRRTGYGYTF
TGTGCCTGGGGGACGAGAAGGACAGGCTATGGCTACACCTTC
>few|.|TRBV10-3|TRBJ1-1
CAISAWTANTEAFF
TGTGCCATCAGTGCGTGGACAGCGAACACTGAAGCTTTCTTT
>.|TRBD1|TRBV2|TRBJ2-3
CASNQGVSGTDTQYF
TGTGCCAGCAACCAGGGGGTCAGCGGCACAGATACGCAGTATTTT
>.|.|TRBV30|TRBJ2-1
CAWSVRLAGNEQFF
TGTGCCTGGAGTGTTAGGTTGGCGGGGAATGAGCAGTTCTTC
>once|TRBD1|TRBV11-2|TRBJ2-1
CASLPPGTGGNEQFF
TGTGCCAGTTTACCCCCCGGGACAGGGGGCAATGAGCAGTTCTTC
>.|TRBD2|TRBV30|TRBJ2-7
CAWSVAGAYEQYF
TGTGCCTGGAGTGTAGCGGGGGCCTACGAGCAGTACTTC
>.|TRBD1|TRBV10-2|TRBJ2-1
CASNIPGTGGFNEQFF
TGCGCCAGCAATATACCCGGGACAGGGGGATTCAATGAGCAGTTCTTC
>once|.|TRBV27|TRBJ1-2
CASSHHMAQGYTF
TGTGCCAGCAGTCACCACATGGCCCAGGGCTACACCTTC
>.|.|TRBV7-2|TRBJ1-4
CASSPHGQQSNEKLFF
TGTGCCAGCAGCCCCCACGGCCAACAGTCTAATGAAAAACTGTTTTTT
>once|TRBD1|TRBV11-1|TRBJ2-7
CASSLFERTGDEQYF
TGTGCCAGCAGCCTCTTCGAAAGGACAGGGGACGAGCAGTACTTC
>once|.|TRBV11-3|TRBJ2-2
CASSLSTGYTGELFF
TGTGCCAGCAGCCTGAGTACAGGGTACACCGGGGAGCTGTTTTTT
>.|TRBD1|TRBV7-9|TRBJ1-1
CASSLDKRDRGTEAFF
TGTGCCAGCAGCTTAGATAAAAGAGACAGGGGAACTGAAGCTTTCTTT
>.|.|TRBV21-1|TRBJ1-4
CASDFTGGPLRLFF
TGTGCCAGCGATTTTACAGGGGGCCCCTTAAGGCTGTTTTTT
>.|.|TRBV18|TRBJ1-5
CASSPGGAAEQPQHF
TGTGCCAGCTCTCCGGGAGGGGCCGCCGAACAGCCCCAGCATTTT
>.|.|TRBV4-1|TRBJ1-2
CASSQVLRGHYGYTF
TGCGCCAGCAGCCAAGTTCTGCGGGGTCACTATGGCTACACCTTC
>.|TRBD1|TRBV28|TRBJ1-1
CASSLLPGQGGSEAFF
TGTGCCAGCAGTTTACTGCCGGGACAGGGGGGCTCTGAAGCTTTCTTT
>.|.|TRBV18|TRBJ2-7
CASSTSRYEQYF
TGTGCCAGCTCAACGAGTCGCTACGAGCAGTACTTC
>.|.|TRBV5-5|TRBJ1-1
CASSLSLRTNTEAFF
TGTGCCAGCAGCTTGAGCCTGAGAACGAACACTGAAGCTTTCTTT
>.|TRBD2|TRBV11-2|TRBJ2-3
CASSYIELAGDPDTQYF
TGTGCCAGCAGCTACATAGAACTAGCGGGGGACCCAGATACGCAGTATTTT
>.|.|TRBV5-1|TRBJ1-2
CASSFDPGRANYGYTF
TGCGCCAGCAGCTTTGACCCCGGCAGGGCTAACTATGGCTACACCTTC
>.|TRBD2|TRBV6-5|TRBJ2-2
CASRTAGGATGELFF
TGTGCCAGCCGGACGGCGGGAGGGGCGACCGGGGAGCTGTTTTTT
>.|TRBD2|TRBV15|TRBJ2-5
CATSRDSGGGKASQYF
TGTGCCACCAGCAGAGATAGCGGCGGGGGAAAAGCGTCCCAGTACTTC
>.|TRBD1|TRBV10-3|TRBJ1-2
CAIKSGQGDGYTF
TGTGCCATCAAGTCAGGACAGGGTGATGGCTACACCTTC
>.|.|TRBV4-1|TRBJ2-1
CASTPLSGSSYNEQFF
TGCGCCAGCACCCCACTTAGCGGCAGCTCCTACAATGAGCAGTTCTTC
>.|TRBD2|TRBV19|TRBJ2-1
CASSIGSGRYNEQFF
TGTGCCAGTAGTATTGGGAGCGGGAGGTACAATGAGCAGTTCTTC
>.|TRBD2|TRBV7-2|TRBJ2-3
CASSSRTSGSRTDTQYF
TGTGCCAGCAGCTCCCGGACTAGCGGGAGTCGCACAGATACGCAGTATTTT
>.|.|TRBV11-3|TRBJ2-1
CASSLKGRVNEQFF
TGTGCCAGCAGCTTAAAGGGCAGGGTGAATGAGCAGTTCTTC
>.|TRBD1|TRBV5-1|TRBJ2-1
CASSQLDPGQGNNEQFF
TGCGCCAGCAGCCAACTCGATCCGGGACAGGGGAACAATGAGCAGTTCTTC
>.|.|TRBV5-4|TRBJ2-7
CASSARTGDSYEQYF
TGTGCCAGCAGCGCCCGCACGGGGGATTCCTACGAGCAGTACTTC
>.|TRBD1|TRBV30|TRBJ1-5
CAWNRQGLGGNQPQHF
TGTGCCTGGAATAGACAGGGTCTCGGTGGCAATCAGCCCCAGCATTTT
>.|TRBD1|TRBV19|TRBJ2-3
CASSIQAGGADTQYF
TGTGCCAGTAGTATTCAGGCAGGGGGCGCAGATACGCAGTATTTT
>few|TRBD2|TRBV27|TRBJ2-3
CASSDGGGRTDTQYF
TGTGCCAGCTCCGACGGTGGCGGGAGGACAGATACGCAGTATTTT
>few|.|TRBV5-4|TRBJ2-3
CASSLGGGSSTDTQYF
TGTGCCAGCAGCTTGGGGGGCGGTTCTAGCACAGATACGCAGTATTTT